This record looks at one TCR beta chain sequence and its context. The TCRbeta library was prepared with unique molecular identifiers. From the PCR reads, TCRdb called clonotypes with MiXCR, one entry per CDR3 protein. Of 350,000 to 450,000 distinct CDR3 sequences listed, roughly 20% were seen once; the top ten hold around 4%. These data are taken from a study of T-cell reconstitution after alpha-beta-depleted transplantation in children. V dropped 3 bases and J dropped 4 bases, with 10 bases sitting between them. This CDR3 is 14 amino acids long. The germline CDR1 and CDR2 sequences are SNHLY and FYNNEI.

The sequence derives from a human donor who donated a stem cell graft to a child with acute myeloid leukemia. The sample here was PBMCs from the stem cell graft donor, taken from the stem cell graft. This chain links TRBV2 with TRBJ1-5, with D perhaps matching TRBD1 (5 bases). CDR3 amino acids: CASSEQGLNQPQHF. For the CDR3, the DNA is TGTGCCAGCAGTGAGCAGGGATTAAATCAGCCCCAGCATTTT. Full variable domain (remainder filled in from reference TRBV2 and TRBJ1-5): EPEVTQTPSHQVTQMGQEVILRCVPISNHLYFYWYRQILGQKVEFLVSFYNNEISEKSEIFDDQFSVERPDGSNFTLKIRSTKLEDSAMYFCASSEQGLNQPQHFGDGTRLSIL.